What follows are 29 T cell receptor beta chains derived from one specimen sequenced in a study of blood T cell repertoires in COVID-19. Only in-frame clones appear in the TCRdb table, and some are missing; sequencing was by immunoSEQ multiplex PCR. Here the sample spans roughly 290,000 clones, approximately 84% being singletons. Source material: peripheral blood. Every receptor here comes from a person aged 70 to 85 with COVID-19, enrolled during active disease.

The chain couples TRBV6-6 to TRBJ1-4; 7 bases align to TRBD1. This CDR3 contains 15 residues. CDR1 is MNHNY, CDR2 SVGAGI, per germline (reference sequence). The J segment lost 8 bases and the V segment lost 6 bases, leaving 12 bases of the junction unmatched. Written as DNA, the CDR3 is TGTGCCAGCAGCGAATGGGACAGAAGGGAGGAAAAACTGTTTTTT. As protein: CASSEWDRREEKLFF.

The rearrangement joins TRBV19 to TRBJ1-5; D not resolved. The length of the CDR3 is 13 residues. Germline CDR1 and CDR2: LNHDA and SQIVND (reference sequence). Deletions cut 0 bases from V and 7 bases from J, with 7 bases between. Written as DNA, the CDR3 is TGTGCCAGTAGTATAGAGGGAGGGCAGCCCCAGCATTTT. Its translation is CASSIEGGQPQHF. Complete variable domain (other parts from reference TRBV19 and TRBJ1-5): DGGITQSPKYLFRKEGQNVTLSCEQNLNHDAMYWYRQDPGQGLRLIYYSQIVNDFQKGDIAEGYSVSREKKESFPLTVTSAQKNPTAFYLCASSIEGGQPQHFGDGTRLSIL.

This clone was seen just once. The chain carries TRBV28 and TRBJ2-3, with D unresolved. Trimming took 2 bases from V and 6 from J, leaving 12 bases between them. Germline values: CDR1 MDHEN, CDR2 SYDVKM. The CDR3 contains 14 residues. The CDR3 is CASSLTPGADTQYF. The CDR3 coding sequence is TGTGCCAGCAGTTTAACCCCAGGCGCCGATACGCAGTATTTT. The whole variable domain, filled in from reference TRBV28 and TRBJ2-3, reads DVKVTQSSRYLVKRTGEKVFLECVQDMDHENMFWYRQDPGLGLRLIYFSYDVKMKEKGDIPEGYSVSREKKERFSLILESASTNQTSMYLCASSLTPGADTQYFGPGTRLTVL.

The V and J genes are TRBV18 and TRBJ2-5; D is undetermined. The CDR3 is made up of 12 amino acids. V dropped 3 bases and J dropped 4 bases, with 6 bases sitting between them. Germline V gene sequence: CDR1 KGHSH, CDR2 LQKENI. The CDR3 loop reads CASSPTGETQYF. DNA for the CDR3: TGTGCCAGCTCACCGACGGGAGAGACCCAGTACTTC.

V usage is TRBV11-2 and J usage is TRBJ2-7; 7 bases are a match to TRBD1. Germline V gene data show CDR1 as SGHAT and CDR2 as FQNNGV. The CDR3 has 18 amino acids. Trimming removed 2 bases from V and 5 bases from J; junction bases left unmatched: 18. The CDR3 loop reads CASSLTLRDRAPSHEQYF. In nucleotides, the CDR3 is TGTGCCAGCAGCTTAACCCTGCGCGACAGGGCCCCTTCGCACGAGCAGTACTTC.

The chain links TRBV7-3 to TRBJ2-5; TRBD2 matches at 9 bases. V shed 2 bases and J 4 bases; nucleotides not matched to a gene: 5. CDR3 length: 15 residues. Germline assignment: CDR1 SGHTA and CDR2 FQGTGA. The CDR3, as DNA: TGTGCCAGCAGCTTATGGGCGGGAGGGCGAGAGACCCAGTACTTC. Translating gives CASSLWAGGRETQYF. Filled out from reference TRBV7-3 and TRBJ2-5, the complete variable domain reads GAGVSQTPSNKVTEKGKYVELRCDPISGHTALYWYRQSLGQGPEFLIYFQGTGAADDSGLPNDRFFAVRPEGSVSTLKIQRTERGDSAVYLCASSLWAGGRETQYFGPGTRLLVL.

The V gene is TRBV2, the J gene TRBJ2-5; 14 positions agree with TRBD2. V shed 6 bases and J 3 bases; nucleotides not matched to a gene: 18. In germline, CDR1 is SNHLY, CDR2 FYNNEI. The CDR3 spans 20 residues. The CDR3 DNA reads TGTGCCAGCAGAGACCACTGGACTAGCGGGGGGTGGAATAGAGAAGAGACCCAGTACTTC. Its protein product is CASRDHWTSGGWNREETQYF.

CDR3 in amino acids: CASSLAGGYNEQFF. The CDR3, as DNA: TGTGCCAGCAGTTTAGCGGGAGGGTACAATGAGCAGTTCTTC. The chain couples TRBV27 to TRBJ2-1; 9 nucleotides agree with TRBD2. With 2 bases clipped from V and 4 bases from J, the junction kept 0 bases outside the gene matches. Looked up from germline, CDR1 is MNHEY and CDR2 is SMNVEV (reference sequence). This CDR3 has 14 residues.

The V gene is TRBV7-2, the J gene TRBJ2-1, with 7 bases lining up with TRBD1. The V and J ends lost 2 bases and 4 bases, in that order; junction bases with no gene match: 5. Germline CDR1 is SGHTA and CDR2 is FQGNSA. The CDR3 extends over 15 amino acids. This CDR3 reads CASSLWDSLYNEQFF. CDR3 nucleotide sequence: TGTGCCAGCAGCTTATGGGACAGCTTATACAATGAGCAGTTCTTC.

The chain uses TRBV6-1 and TRBJ2-7, with TRBD2 identical over 7 bases. The germline V gene has CDR1 MNHNS and CDR2 SASEGT. V lost 0 bases, J lost 0 bases, and 11 bases stayed unmatched. The CDR3 runs to 18 residues. CDR3 in amino acids: CASSEALGSGGFSYEQYF. CDR3 in DNA: TGTGCCAGCAGTGAAGCGCTTGGGTCGGGAGGCTTCTCCTACGAGCAGTACTTC.

This clone occurred a few times. As DNA, the CDR3 is TGCGCCAGCTGCCCGACAGGGCTTGACACTGAAGCTTTCTTT. Translation gives CASCPTGLDTEAFF. This chain links TRBV5-1 with TRBJ1-1; 7 nucleotides agree with TRBD1. The germline gives CDR1 SGHRS, CDR2 YFSETQ. With 7 bases clipped from V and 3 bases from J, the junction kept 9 bases outside the gene matches. The CDR3 covers 14 residues. The whole variable domain, remainder taken from reference TRBV5-1 and TRBJ1-1, is KAGVTQTPRYLIKTRGQQVTLSCSPISGHRSVSWYQQTPGQGLQFLFEYFSETQRNKGNFPGRFSGRQFSNSRSEMNVSTLELGDSALYLCASCPTGLDTEAFFGQGTRLTVV.

The chain links TRBV3-1 (or the pseudogene TRBV3-2) to TRBJ1-4; D remains ambiguous. Germline V gene lookup returns CDR1 LGHDT and CDR2 YNNKEL (reference sequence). Between the trimmed V and J ends, which lost 5 bases and 6 bases, there was a span of 10 bases. The CDR3 runs 13 residues. DNA for the CDR3: TGTGCCAGCAGCAACATAAGATATGAAAAACTGTTTTTT. Residues: CASSNIRYEKLFF.

The V and J genes are TRBV6-6 and TRBJ1-6, with 9 positions matching TRBD1. Per the germline V gene, CDR1 is MNHNY and CDR2 is SVGAGI (reference sequence). The CDR3 consists of 17 residues. J lost 2 bases, V lost 5 bases, and 7 bases had no gene match. The CDR3 DNA reads TGTGCCAGCAGTCGTAGGACAGGGGCCACCTATAATTCACCCCTCCACTTT. The encoded protein is CASSRRTGATYNSPLHF.

V gene TRBV28 combines with J gene TRBJ2-1; 7 nucleotides match TRBD2. The CDR3 length is 13 residues. Germline V lookup: CDR1 MDHEN, CDR2 SYDVKM. V shed 3 bases, J shed 9 bases, and the junction held 5 bases outside the gene matches. CDR3 region: CASSFGGRPEQFF. DNA for the CDR3: TGTGCCAGCAGTTTCGGCGGGAGACCTGAGCAGTTCTTC.

The genes are TRBV18 and TRBJ2-5; D possibly corresponds to TRBD2 (6 bases). The V gene lost 4 bases and the J gene lost 0 bases, with 21 bases spanning the gap. CDR1 KGHSH and CDR2 LQKENI come from the germline V gene. The CDR3 has 18 residues. CDR3 residues: CASSRRSTGGANQETQYF. The CDR3 DNA sequence: TGTGCCAGCTCACGACGTTCCACTGGCGGGGCAAACCAAGAGACCCAGTACTTC.

This clone was detected only a few times. The CDR3 coding sequence is TGTGCCAGCAGCTCAAGACAGGGTGAAGGCTACACCTTC. Translated: CASSSRQGEGYTF. The chain carries TRBV7-2 and TRBJ1-2; 7 nucleotides line up with TRBD1. V shed 4 bases, J shed 8 bases, and the junction held 7 bases outside the gene matches. Germline V CDR1 and CDR2: SGHTA, FQGNSA. CDR3 length equals 13 residues.

J is TRBJ1-6 and V is TRBV4-3; D is perhaps TRBD1 (5 bases). V was trimmed by 4 bases and J by 5 bases, leaving 12 bases between them. Germline values: CDR1 LGHNA, CDR2 YSLEER. The CDR3 covers 15 residues. The CDR3 nucleotides are TGCGCCAGCAGCCTGGGAGGCAGGGATAATTCACCCCTCCACTTT. Translated, it gives CASSLGGRDNSPLHF.

This chain joins TRBV5-4 and TRBJ1-2, with 7 positions matching TRBD1. This CDR3 has 18 residues. Per the germline V gene, CDR1 is SGHNT and CDR2 is YYREEE (reference sequence). The J segment lost 2 bases and the V segment lost 4 bases, leaving 17 bases of the junction unmatched. DNA of the CDR3: TGTGCCAGCAGCAAGCAAGCCATTACGACAGGGAAGAACTATGGCTACACCTTC. Protein sequence: CASSKQAITTGKNYGYTF.

The chain uses TRBV5-1 and TRBJ2-7; TRBD2 agrees at 7 bases. CDR1 SGHRS and CDR2 YFSETQ come from the germline V gene. J gave up 6 bases and V 3 bases, and 6 bases lay outside the gene matches. This CDR3 has 13 amino acids. The CDR3 region is CASSWGGSPEQYF. The CDR3 coding sequence is TGCGCCAGCAGCTGGGGCGGGAGCCCCGAGCAGTACTTC.

This clone was counted once. The chain has TRBV27 and TRBJ1-4, with D hard to call. Germline loops: CDR1 MNHEY, CDR2 SMNVEV (reference sequence). V was cut by 6 bases and J by 7 bases, with 9 bases left in between. This CDR3 is built from 12 residues. This CDR3 is CASRNRAEKLFF. In nucleotides, the CDR3 is TGTGCCAGCAGAAATCGAGCTGAAAAACTGTTTTTT. The whole variable domain, remainder taken from reference TRBV27 and TRBJ1-4, is EAQVTQNPRYLITVTGKKLTVTCSQNMNHEYMSWYRQDPGLGLRQIYYSMNVEVTDKGDVPEGYKVSRKEKRNFPLILESPSPNQTSLYFCASRNRAEKLFFGSGTQLSVL.

This clone has a handful of counts. This chain links TRBV15 with TRBJ1-2, with TRBD1 matching over 7 bases. The length of the CDR3 is 14 residues. Germline V gene data show CDR1 as LNHNV and CDR2 as YYDKDF (reference sequence). V dropped 4 bases and J dropped 5; count of bases not matched to a gene: 7. The CDR3 loop reads CATSTTTGVYGYTF. The CDR3 region has the DNA TGTGCCACCAGCACTACCACAGGGGTATATGGCTACACCTTC.

The CDR3 bases are TGTGCCAGCAGTTACTCAAGGGGAGGCTACACCTTC. Amino acids: CASSYSRGGYTF. The rearrangement links TRBV6-5 to TRBJ1-2; the D gene is possibly TRBD1 (5 bases). CDR1 MNHEY and CDR2 SVGAGI come from the germline V gene. This CDR3 has 12 amino acids. V was clipped by 0 bases and J by 8 bases, with 7 bases between them.

The rearrangement uses TRBV29-1 and TRBJ1-1; no clear D. V was cut by 1 base and J by 5 bases, with 11 bases left in between. The length of the CDR3 is 13 residues. CDR1 is SQVTM and CDR2 is ANQGSEA in the germline V gene. For the CDR3, the DNA is TGCAGCGTTGAAGCTGGGAGTGGGACTGAAGCTTTCTTT. It translates to CSVEAGSGTEAFF.

The rearrangement uses TRBV18 and TRBJ1-5; D is uncertain. From germline, CDR1 is KGHSH and CDR2 LQKENI. Trimming shortened V by 3 bases and J by 2 bases, and 14 bases separated the two germline ends. The CDR3 runs 16 residues. CDR3 nucleotides: TGTGCCAGCTCACCCGGAGGCAGAGTGGGCAATCAGCCCCAGCATTTT. This translates into CASSPGGRVGNQPQHF.

This clone was picked up one time. Other DNA sequences from this sample encode an identical CDR3 as well. V and J are TRBV19 and TRBJ1-5; 9 bases match TRBD1. The CDR3 length is 14 residues. The germline CDR1 and CDR2 sequences are LNHDA and SQIVND (reference sequence). V lost 6 bases, J lost 5 bases, and 5 bases stayed unmatched. CDR3 nucleotide sequence: TGTGCCAGTAGCGGCGACAGGGGGTATCAGCCCCAGCATTTT. It yields the protein CASSGDRGYQPQHF.

The chain couples TRBV6-4 to TRBJ1-5, with D perhaps matching TRBD1 (5 bases). Trimming left V 4 bases short and J 6 bases short, with 16 bases between. The germline gives CDR1 MRHNA, CDR2 SNTAGT. CDR3 length equals 15 residues. Here the CDR3 reads CASSVDGGEGQPQHF. The CDR3 DNA follows: TGTGCCAGCAGTGTCGACGGAGGGGAGGGTCAGCCCCAGCATTTT.

DNA of the CDR3: TGTGCCAGCTCACCCTTGCACCAGGCAGGATTCGCGGGGTACCAAGAGACCCAGTACTTC. Translated: CASSPLHQAGFAGYQETQYF. The J gene is TRBJ2-5, the V gene TRBV18, with a tentative D call TRBD2 (6 bases). CDR3 length: 20 amino acids. The V gene's germline CDR1 is KGHSH and CDR2 LQKENI. Trimming shortened V by 3 bases and J by 0 bases, and 26 bases separated the two germline ends.

V gene TRBV6-2 or TRBV6-3 combines with J gene TRBJ2-3, with 14 positions matching TRBD2. With V trimmed by 5 bases and J by 2 bases, 9 bases remained unmatched. CDR1 is MNHEY and CDR2 is SVGEGT in the germline V gene. The CDR3 runs 18 residues. The DNA for the CDR3 is TGTGCCAGCAGTAGAACTCCGGGACTAGCGGGAGACACAGATACGCAGTATTTT. Its protein product is CASSRTPGLAGDTDTQYF.

The count of this clone is one. The CDR3 region is CASVGQGKYQPQHF. The DNA of the CDR3 is TGTGCCAGCGTAGGACAGGGGAAGTATCAGCCCCAGCATTTT. V gene TRBV19 combines with J gene TRBJ1-5; 9 bases line up with TRBD1. The V gene's germline CDR1 is LNHDA and CDR2 SQIVND (reference sequence). V shed 9 bases and J 5 bases; nucleotides not matched to a gene: 8. The CDR3 spans 14 residues.